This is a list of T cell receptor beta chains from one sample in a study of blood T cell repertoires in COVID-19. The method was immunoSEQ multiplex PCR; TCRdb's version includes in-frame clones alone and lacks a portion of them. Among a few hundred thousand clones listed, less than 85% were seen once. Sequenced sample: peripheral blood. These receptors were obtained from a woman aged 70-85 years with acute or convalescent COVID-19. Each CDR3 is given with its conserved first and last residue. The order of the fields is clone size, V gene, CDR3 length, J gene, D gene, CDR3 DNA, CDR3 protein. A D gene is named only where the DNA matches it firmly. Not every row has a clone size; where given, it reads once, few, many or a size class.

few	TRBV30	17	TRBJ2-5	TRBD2	TGTGCCTGGAGTGCGCCTCCGGGACTAGCGGAGAAAGAGACCCAGTACTTC	CAWSAPPGLAEKETQYF
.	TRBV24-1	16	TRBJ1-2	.	TGTGCCACCAGTGATCCCCAGGGCGGGCGGGAGGATGGCTACACCTTC	CATSDPQGGREDGYTF
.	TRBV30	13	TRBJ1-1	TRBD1	TGTGCCTGGACCAGGGGGCGAGGCACTGAAGCTTTCTTT	CAWTRGRGTEAFF
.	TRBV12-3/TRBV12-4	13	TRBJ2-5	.	TGTGCCAGCAGTGCAGGGAATGGGGAGACCCAGTACTTC	CASSAGNGETQYF
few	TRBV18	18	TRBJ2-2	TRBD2	TGTGCCAGCTCTCCTAGACTGACTAGCGGGACGAACACCGGGGAGCTGTTTTTT	CASSPRLTSGTNTGELFF
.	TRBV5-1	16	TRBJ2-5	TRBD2	TGCGCCAGCAGCCCCTTGACAGCGGGGGGGGTAGAGACCCAGTACTTC	CASSPLTAGGVETQYF
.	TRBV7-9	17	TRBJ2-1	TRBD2	TGTGCCAGCAGCCCCTGGACTAGCGGGGGGCCAGGCCGTGAGCAGTTCTTC	CASSPWTSGGPGREQFF
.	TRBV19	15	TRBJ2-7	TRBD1	TGTGCCAGTAGTATCGCGGACAGGGGGCTAAACGAGCAGTACTTC	CASSIADRGLNEQYF
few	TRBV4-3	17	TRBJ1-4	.	TGCGCCAGCAGCCAACGGGACACCCGTGCAACTAATGAAAAACTGTTTTTT	CASSQRDTRATNEKLFF
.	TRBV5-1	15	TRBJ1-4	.	TGCGCCAGCAGCTCGGGGACATCCGAGGGGAAAAAACTGTTTTTT	CASSSGTSEGKKLFF
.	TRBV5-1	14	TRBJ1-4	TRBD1	TGCGCCAGCACTCTGACAGGGTCGGAAGAAAAACTGTTTTTT	CASTLTGSEEKLFF
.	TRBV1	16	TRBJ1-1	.	TGCACCAGCAGCCTAATGACAGGGGGCGCAAACACTGAAGCTTTCTTT	CTSSLMTGGANTEAFF
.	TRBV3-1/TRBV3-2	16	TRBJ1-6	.	TGTGCCAGCAGACCTCTTGGCGGCTCCTATAATTCACCCCTCCACTTT	CASRPLGGSYNSPLHF
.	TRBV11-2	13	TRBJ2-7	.	TGTGCCAGCAGCAGCCTCCCGGCGGGGGAGCAGTACTTC	CASSSLPAGEQYF
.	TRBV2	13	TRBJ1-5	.	TGTGCCAGCAGTTGGCAGATTTATCAGCCCCAGCATTTT	CASSWQIYQPQHF
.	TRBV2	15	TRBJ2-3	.	TGTGCCAGCACCAGGAGGGCAGGGACGACAGATACGCAGTATTTT	CASTRRAGTTDTQYF
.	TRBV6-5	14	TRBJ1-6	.	TGTGCCAGCAGTCAGGGTTCAGGGAACTCACCCCTCCACTTT	CASSQGSGNSPLHF
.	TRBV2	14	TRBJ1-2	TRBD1	TGTGCCAGCAGGGACGACAGGGGACCCTATGGCTACACCTTC	CASRDDRGPYGYTF
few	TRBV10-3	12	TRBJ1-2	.	TGTGCCATCAGTGAGTCGTTCATTGGCTACACCTTC	CAISESFIGYTF
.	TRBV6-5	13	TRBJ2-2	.	TGTGCCAGCAGGGCCCCGGGTACCGGGGAGCTGTTTTTT	CASRAPGTGELFF
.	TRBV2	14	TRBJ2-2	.	TGTGCCAGCGGGGCAGCGGGGAACACCGGGGAGCTGTTTTTT	CASGAAGNTGELFF
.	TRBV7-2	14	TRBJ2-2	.	TGTGCCAGCAGCTCGCAACAGGTCGTGGGGGAGCTGTTTTTT	CASSSQQVVGELFF
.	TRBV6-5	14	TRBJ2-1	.	TGTGCCAGCAATAGGGGGAGCTCCTACAATGAGCAGTTCTTC	CASNRGSSYNEQFF
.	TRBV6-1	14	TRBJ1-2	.	TGTGCCAGCAGTGAAGCAGGAGTTAACTATGGCTACACCTTC	CASSEAGVNYGYTF
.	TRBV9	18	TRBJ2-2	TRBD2	TGTGCCAGCAGCGCCCGTTTTGGAGCGGGGGGGGTCTCCGGGGAGCTGTTTTTT	CASSARFGAGGVSGELFF
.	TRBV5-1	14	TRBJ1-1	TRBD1	TGCGCCAGCAGGTTGGGACAGCAGAACACTGAAGCTTTCTTT	CASRLGQQNTEAFF
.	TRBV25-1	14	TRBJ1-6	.	TGTGCCAGCAGTTCCGGACAGTATAATTCACCCCTCCACTTT	CASSSGQYNSPLHF
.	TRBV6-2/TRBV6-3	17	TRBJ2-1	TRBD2	TGTGCCAGCAGCCGACCTCGTACTAGCGGGGGTAACAATGAGCAGTTCTTC	CASSRPRTSGGNNEQFF
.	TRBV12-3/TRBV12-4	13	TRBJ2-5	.	TGTGCCAGCAGTTTATTCAGACAAGAGACCCAGTACTTC	CASSLFRQETQYF
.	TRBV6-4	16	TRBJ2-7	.	TGTGCCAGCAGTGACTGCGCGACTCCTCCGTCCTACGAGCAGTACTTC	CASSDCATPPSYEQYF
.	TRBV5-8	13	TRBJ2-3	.	TGTGCCAGCACAGGGGATTTCACAGATACGCAGTATTTT	CASTGDFTDTQYF
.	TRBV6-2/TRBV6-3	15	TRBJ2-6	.	TGTGCCAGCAGTCCGCAGGTCGCCGGGGCCAACGTCCTGACTTTC	CASSPQVAGANVLTF
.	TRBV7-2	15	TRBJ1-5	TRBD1	TGTGCCAGCAGCTCCCAAGGGACAGCGAATCAGCCCCAGCATTTT	CASSSQGTANQPQHF
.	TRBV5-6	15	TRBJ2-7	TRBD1	TGTGCCAGCAGCTCACGACCGGGACAGGGGTACGAGCAGTACTTC	CASSSRPGQGYEQYF
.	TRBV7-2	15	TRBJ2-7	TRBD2	TGTGCCAGCAGCTTGACTAGCCAGAGCTCCTACGAGCAGTACTTC	CASSLTSQSSYEQYF
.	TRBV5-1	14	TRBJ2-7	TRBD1	TGCGCCAGCAGCTCGTCCGGGACAGGGGGCGAGCAGTACTTC	CASSSSGTGGEQYF
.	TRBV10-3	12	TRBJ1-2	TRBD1	TGTGCCACTTGGACAGGAACTTATGGCTACACCTTC	CATWTGTYGYTF
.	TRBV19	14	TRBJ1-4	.	TGTGCCAGTAGTTGGGAGGTACGAAATGAAAAACTGTTTTTT	CASSWEVRNEKLFF
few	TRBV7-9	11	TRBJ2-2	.	TGTGCCAGCAGCCGCACCGGGGAGCTGTTTTTT	CASSRTGELFF